This T cell receptor (beta chain) appears in the sequencing data of a study of blood T cell repertoires in COVID-19. As handled by the study authors: Amplifying reference gene primers gave estimates of nucleated cell counts. The protocol was immunoSEQ multiplex PCR, while the TCRdb copy is restricted to in-frame clones and leaves out a portion. V and J calls and clone size are copied from that table; D and trimming were computed from the DNA. The sample shows fewer than 110,000 clones, 84% of them seen only once. The J segment lost 2 bases and the V segment lost 1 base, leaving 4 bases of the junction unmatched. The CDR3 is 15 amino acids. Germline assignment: CDR1 SGHVS and CDR2 FQNEAQ.

Sequenced input: peripheral blood. The chain combines TRBV7-8 with TRBJ2-7, with TRBD2 matching over 8 bases. This TCR derives from a human donor in a cohort sampled during active COVID-19. Here the CDR3 DNA reads TGTGCCAGCAGCTTAGATTTAGCGGGGACCTACGAGCAGTACTTC. Its translation: CASSLDLAGTYEQYF.